This entry lists 16 T cell receptor beta chains sequenced from one sample in a study of blood T cell repertoires in COVID-19. Repertoires were generated with immunoSEQ multiplex PCR, while TCRdb's copy carries only in-frame clones and drops some. The sample consists of about 200,000 clones, more than 70% of them appearing once. Sequenced material: PBMCs or T cells enriched from blood (not recorded which). Every receptor here comes from a woman between 18 and 29 years old who had recovered from COVID-19.

The chain joins TRBV4-2 to TRBJ1-5; D call uncertain. Germline CDR1 and CDR2: LGHNA and YNFKEQ. Trimming stripped 0 bases from V and 3 bases from J, with 6 bases between. There are 14 residues in the CDR3. In DNA, the CDR3 is TGTGCCAGCAGCCAAGAAACAGTCAATCAGCCCCAGCATTTT. It specifies CASSQETVNQPQHF.

The chain couples TRBV9 to TRBJ2-3; TRBD2 might be the D (6 bases). V was cut by 2 bases and J by 0 bases, with 13 bases left in between. Germline V gene sequence: CDR1 SGDLS, CDR2 YYNGEE. This CDR3 has 16 residues. CDR3: CASSVSGSGSTDTQYF. CDR3 coding DNA: TGTGCCAGCAGCGTTAGCGGCAGCGGGAGCACAGATACGCAGTATTTT.

There are a few counts of this clone. The rearrangement links TRBV6-5 to TRBJ1-3, with D possibly TRBD1 on 6 matching bases. CDR3 length: 14 amino acids. V was shortened by 6 bases and J by 2 bases, with 11 bases between the two germline ends. The germline V gene has CDR1 MNHEY and CDR2 SVGAGI. The CDR3 nucleotides are TGTGCCAGCAGAGCGACAGGTACTGGAAACACCATATATTTT. This gives the protein CASRATGTGNTIYF.

This clone was observed a few times. V is TRBV9 and J is TRBJ2-1; 9 bases fit TRBD1. The junction had 10 bases not matched to a gene; V was cut back by 0 bases and J by 6 bases. Germline values: CDR1 SGDLS, CDR2 YYNGEE. This CDR3 comprises 17 residues. CDR3 loop: CASSVVTGTGIVNEQFF. DNA of the CDR3: TGTGCCAGCAGCGTAGTTACCGGGACAGGGATAGTCAATGAGCAGTTCTTC.

CDR3 sequence: CASSDSPAGTDTQYF. For the CDR3, the DNA is TGTGCCAGCAGTGACTCCCCAGCGGGCACAGATACGCAGTATTTT. The chain recombines TRBV6-4 with TRBJ2-3; tentatively, D is TRBD2 (5 bases). Germline assignment: CDR1 MRHNA and CDR2 SNTAGT. The CDR3 sequence is 15 residues long. Trimming left V 0 bases short and J 1 base short, with 8 bases between.

The V call is TRBV7-9, the J call TRBJ2-6, with 9 bases aligning to TRBD1. The ends lost 5 bases at V and 3 bases at J; junction bases unmatched: 8. In germline, CDR1 is SEHNR, CDR2 FQNEAQ (reference sequence). The CDR3 spans 17 residues. The chain's CDR3 is CASSPGTGLFGANVLTF. For the CDR3, the DNA is TGTGCCAGCAGCCCTGGGACAGGGCTTTTTGGGGCCAACGTCCTGACTTTC. Combining the CDR3 with reference TRBV7-9 and TRBJ2-6 gives the whole variable domain DTGVSQNPRHKITKRGQNVTFRCDPISEHNRLYWYRQTLGQGPEFLTYFQNEAQLEKSRLLSDRFSAERPKGSFSTLEIQRTEQGDSAMYLCASSPGTGLFGANVLTFGAGSRLTVL.

This chain connects TRBV9 to TRBJ2-1, with 9 positions matching TRBD1. This CDR3 is built from 16 residues. Germline V CDR1 and CDR2: SGDLS, YYNGEE. V shed 4 bases and J 8 bases; nucleotides not matched to a gene: 13. CDR3 loop: CASSRSTGGRHDEQFF. DNA for the CDR3: TGTGCCAGCAGCAGATCCACAGGGGGCCGTCACGATGAGCAGTTCTTC. The variable domain in full, completed from reference TRBV9 and TRBJ2-1, reads DSGVTQTPKHLITATGQRVTLRCSPRSGDLSVYWYQQSLDQGLQFLIQYYNGEERAKGNILERFSAQQFPDLHSELNLSSLELGDSALYFCASSRSTGGRHDEQFFGPGTRLTVL.

V gene TRBV28 combines with J gene TRBJ2-3, with D tentatively TRBD1 (6 bases). The V and J ends lost 6 bases and 2 bases respectively, with 12 bases between them. The CDR3 covers 14 residues. Looked up from germline, CDR1 is MDHEN and CDR2 is SYDVKM. The CDR3 nucleotides read TGTGCCAGCAGCCAAGGACAGACCACAGATACGCAGTATTTT. This translates into CASSQGQTTDTQYF.

This clone has a handful of counts. V gene TRBV28 combines with J gene TRBJ1-5; 12 positions agree with TRBD1. The V segment lost 5 bases and the J segment 5 bases; nucleotides outside the gene matches: 7. The CDR3 runs to 16 residues. Germline lookup yields CDR1 MDHEN and CDR2 SYDVKM. The CDR3 nucleotides are TGTGCCAGCAGTGTACCCGGGACAGGGGGCGATCAGCCCCAGCATTTT. It codes for CASSVPGTGGDQPQHF.

This rearrangement joins TRBV10-3 to TRBJ2-3; 9 bases align to TRBD1. This CDR3 is built from 18 residues. Germline V gene data show CDR1 as ENHRY and CDR2 as SYGVKD. After removal of 4 bases from V and 6 bases from J, the junction contained 17 bases not matched to a gene. The CDR3 DNA sequence: TGTGCCATCAGTGCCCCCGCAGACCGACAGGGGGTTCAGGATACGCAGTATTTT. Its translation: CAISAPADRQGVQDTQYF.

V is TRBV12-5 and J is TRBJ2-7; D remains ambiguous. The CDR3 runs 12 residues. V was clipped by 2 bases and J by 3 bases, with 5 bases between them. The germline V gene encodes CDR1 LGHNT and CDR2 FRNRAP. The CDR3 nucleotides are TGTGCTAGTGGTTTGCACAGCTACGAGCAGTACTTC. Translation gives CASGLHSYEQYF.

The chain couples TRBV27 to TRBJ2-2; no reliable D call. Trimming pared 4 bases from V and 3 bases from J, leaving 3 bases between. CDR1 is MNHEY, CDR2 SMNVEV, per germline (reference sequence). CDR3 length: 12 amino acids. The DNA for the CDR3 is TGTGCCAGCAGTTCTTACACCGGGGAGCTGTTTTTT. This encodes CASSSYTGELFF.

Comments on this clone: A much larger clone differs from this one at a single base, so this may be a read error. Additional DNA sequences in this sample encode the identical CDR3. The chain employs TRBV6-4 and TRBJ2-2; no definite D call. Trimming cost V 0 bases and J 4 bases, with 3 bases left between them. Per the germline V gene, CDR1 is MRHNA and CDR2 is SNTAGT. The CDR3 is 13 amino acids. The CDR3 region has the DNA TGTGCCAGCAGTGACTCTAGCACCGGGGAGCTGTTTTTT. Translated, it gives CASSDSSTGELFF.

The chain employs TRBV3-1 (or the pseudogene TRBV3-2) and TRBJ1-2; D might be TRBD1 (5 bases). The germline V gene encodes CDR1 LGHDT and CDR2 YNNKEL (reference sequence). The CDR3 totals 17 residues. V was pared by 0 bases and J by 2 bases, with 16 bases between. The CDR3 protein is CASSQDLGALFNYGYTF. CDR3 sequence (DNA): TGTGCCAGCAGCCAAGATCTTGGGGCCTTATTCAACTATGGCTACACCTTC.

This clone has only one observation. The chain has TRBV3-1 (or the pseudogene TRBV3-2) and TRBJ1-6, with 8 nucleotides matching TRBD1. J gave up 7 bases and V 4 bases, and 6 bases lay outside the gene matches. The CDR3 loop spans 15 amino acids. CDR1 is LGHDT and CDR2 is YNNKEL in the germline V gene (reference sequence). CDR3 sequence reads: CASSPGQGLNSPLHF. The CDR3 region has the DNA TGTGCCAGCAGCCCCGGACAGGGTCTAAATTCACCCCTCCACTTT.

This sequence joins TRBV12-3 or TRBV12-4 and TRBJ2-1, with 7 bases aligning to TRBD1. There are 13 residues in the CDR3. With V trimmed by 7 bases and J by 6 bases, 6 bases remained unmatched. CDR3 nucleotides: TGTGCCAGCAACGGACAGGTTGTCAATGAGCAGTTCTTC. Protein: CASNGQVVNEQFF.